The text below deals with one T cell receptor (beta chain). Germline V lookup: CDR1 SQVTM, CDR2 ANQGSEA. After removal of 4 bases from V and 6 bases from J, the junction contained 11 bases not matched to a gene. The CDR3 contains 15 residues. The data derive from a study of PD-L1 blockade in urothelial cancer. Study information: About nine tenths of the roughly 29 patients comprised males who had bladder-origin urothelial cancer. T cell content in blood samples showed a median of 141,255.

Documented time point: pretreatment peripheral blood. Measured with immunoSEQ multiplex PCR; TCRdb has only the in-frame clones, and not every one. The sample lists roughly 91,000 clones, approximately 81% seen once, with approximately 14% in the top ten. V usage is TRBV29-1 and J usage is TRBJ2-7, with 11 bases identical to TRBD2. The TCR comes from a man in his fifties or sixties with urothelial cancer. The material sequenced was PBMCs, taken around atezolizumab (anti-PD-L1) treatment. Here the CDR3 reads CSVGIPTGLAVEQYF. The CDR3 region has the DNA TGCAGCGTTGGCATCCCAACGGGACTAGCGGTCGAGCAGTACTTC.